This T cell receptor beta chain was identified during a study of beta chain features in type 1 diabetes. Germline CDR1 GTSNPN, CDR2 SVGIG (reference sequence). There are 17 residues in the CDR3. Trimming removed 4 bases from V and 6 bases from J, with 24 bases in between. The sequenced template was cDNA made from the entire isolated RNA. Repertoires were generated with immunoSEQ multiplex PCR, while TCRdb's copy carries only in-frame clones and drops some. The sample lists about half a million clones; around 30% were seen once. This TCR was recovered from a man between 18 and 29 years old in good health. The material sequenced was naive CD4+ T cells from blood. The V gene is TRBV30, the J gene TRBJ1-4; possibly TRBD1 for D (5 bases). The CDR3 sequence is CAWKRDRDPLRDEKLFF. CDR3 bases: TGTGCCTGGAAACGGGACCGAGACCCCTTAAGGGATGAAAAACTGTTTTTT.